A few counts support the clone carrying this TCR beta chain. Its target is not known. The data originate from a study of T cell responses to AZD1222 COVID-19 vaccine. Study-level findings and limits: Spike was spanned by vaccine-associated CD4 TCRs, with dominance at 160-218 and 743-854. Reportedly, nearly half of unique spike TCRs recognized epitopes outside B.1.351/B.1.1.7 mutations. Increased Spike-specific TCR breadth and depth were observed after two AZD1222 doses.

TCRdb's copy holds only in-frame clones and misses some; the assay was immunoSEQ multiplex PCR. The top ten hold around a sixth of the sample, which has 98,000 or so clones, approximately 90% seen once. The source was peripheral blood, collected on day 0 of AZD1222 vaccination. This clonotype was obtained from an adult in good health.

The CDR3 nucleotides are TGTGCCAGCAGCTTAGCCGGGACAGGGGGCGTTCAGCCCCAGCATTTT. This translates into CASSLAGTGGVQPQHF. J is TRBJ1-5 and V is TRBV7-8; 12 positions match TRBD1. The CDR3 is made up of 16 amino acids. V trimming: 0 bases; J trimming: 6 bases; junction bases outside the gene matches: 3. Germline V gene lookup returns CDR1 SGHVS and CDR2 FQNEAQ.